This TCR beta chain was obtained from a study of T cell changes during pregnancy in multiple sclerosis. Clones were sequenced by immunoSEQ multiplex PCR, and TCRdb holds only the in-frame ones, with some missing. The repertoire holds about 43,000 clones, with over 80% as singletons. V was clipped by 2 bases and J by 7 bases, with 26 bases between them. This CDR3 comprises 18 residues. Germline V gives CDR1 MNHNS, CDR2 SASEGT. This TCR came from a female donor in good health, enrolled as a control in a pregnancy study. Sequencing used peripheral blood, obtained in the first trimester of pregnancy. V and J are TRBV6-1 and TRBJ1-2; D may be TRBD1 (5 bases). The CDR3 region is CASSEYVTQGQGSSGYTF. CDR3 bases: TGTGCCAGCAGTGAATATGTCACCCAAGGACAAGGGTCAAGTGGCTACACCTTC.